This passage covers 2 T cell receptor beta chains from one sample sequenced in a study of post-analysis software for immune sequencing data. General observations from the study: Among roughly 5 TRBV segments more frequent in patients than controls were TRBV5-6, TRBV5-1 and TRBV20-1.

Presence of unique molecular identifiers characterized the TCR beta cDNA libraries. TCRdb re-derived calls from the PCR reads in MiXCR, one entry per CDR3 protein. The table includes about 540,000 distinct CDR3 sequences, under 40% detected once. No antigen has been assigned to these receptors. The sample comprised blood. Source of these receptors: a girl aged 2-17 years with multiple sclerosis.

J is TRBJ1-5 and V is TRBV6-2 or TRBV6-3; 8 nucleotides match TRBD1. Losses at the gene ends were 5 bases for V and 2 bases for J; bases not matched to a gene: 8. Germline V lookup: CDR1 MNHEY, CDR2 SVGEGT. CDR3 length: 16 amino acids. CDR3 nucleotide sequence: TGTGCCAGCAGTGGCTGGACAGGGACCCGCAATCAGCCCCAGCATTTT. This encodes CASSGWTGTRNQPQHF.

The chain's CDR3 is CASSSPGQGGYGYTF. In DNA, the CDR3 is TGTGCCAGCAGTTCCCCAGGACAGGGGGGATATGGCTACACCTTC. This chain connects TRBV28 to TRBJ1-2, with 10 bases identical to TRBD1. This CDR3 is 15 amino acids long. Trimming removed 4 bases from V and 5 bases from J; junction bases left unmatched: 7. CDR1 is MDHEN, CDR2 SYDVKM, per germline.